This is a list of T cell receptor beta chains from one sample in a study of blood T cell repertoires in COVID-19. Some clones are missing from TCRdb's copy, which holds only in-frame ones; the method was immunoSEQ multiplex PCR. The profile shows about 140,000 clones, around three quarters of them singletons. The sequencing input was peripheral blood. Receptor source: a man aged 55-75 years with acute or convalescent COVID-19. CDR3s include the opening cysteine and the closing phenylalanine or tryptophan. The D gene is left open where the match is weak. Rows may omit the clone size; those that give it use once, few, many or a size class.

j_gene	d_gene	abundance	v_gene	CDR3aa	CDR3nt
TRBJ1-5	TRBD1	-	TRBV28	CASSSRTGAIGPQHF	TGTGCCAGCAGTTCTCGGACAGGGGCAATTGGGCCCCAGCATTTT
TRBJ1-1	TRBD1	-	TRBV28	CASRGQLNTEAFF	TGTGCCAGCCGGGGACAGTTGAACACTGAAGCTTTCTTT
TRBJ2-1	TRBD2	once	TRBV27	CASSRLAVSSYNEQFF	TGTGCCAGCAGTCGACTAGCGGTTAGCTCCTACAATGAGCAGTTCTTC
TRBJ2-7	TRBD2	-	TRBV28	CASTGTSGRAGVLYEQYF	TGTGCCAGCACAGGGACTAGCGGGAGGGCCGGGGTCCTCTACGAGCAGTACTTC
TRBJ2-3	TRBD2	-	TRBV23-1	CASSHLAGGRRDTQYF	TGCGCCAGCAGTCATCTAGCGGGAGGGCGCAGGGATACGCAGTATTTT
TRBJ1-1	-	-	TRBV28	CASNKRGFTEAFF	TGTGCCAGCAATAAAAGGGGGTTCACTGAAGCTTTCTTT
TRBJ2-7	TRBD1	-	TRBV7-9	CASSHRDRGNEQYF	TGTGCCAGCAGCCACCGAGACAGGGGGAACGAGCAGTACTTC
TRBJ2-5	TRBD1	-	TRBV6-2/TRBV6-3	CASSYPPGQVRKTQYF	TGTGCCAGCAGTTACCCGCCGGGACAGGTTCGGAAGACCCAGTACTTC
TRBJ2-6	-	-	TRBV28	CASSSLVVRTALSGANVLTF	TGTGCCAGCAGTTCCCTAGTTGTTCGGACAGCACTCTCTGGGGCCAACGTCCTGACTTTC
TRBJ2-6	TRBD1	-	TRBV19	CASRTSRDRFGANVLTF	TGTGCCAGTAGGACGTCCCGGGACAGGTTTGGGGCCAACGTCCTGACTTTC
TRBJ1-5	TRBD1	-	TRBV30	CAWSGGHSNQPQHF	TGTGCCTGGTCAGGGGGCCATAGCAATCAGCCCCAGCATTTT
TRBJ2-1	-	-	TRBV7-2	CASSLEQGTYNEQFF	TGTGCCAGCAGCTTAGAACAGGGTACCTACAATGAGCAGTTCTTC
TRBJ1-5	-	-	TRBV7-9	CASSSDSGNQPQHF	TGTGCCAGCAGCTCCGACAGTGGCAATCAGCCCCAGCATTTT
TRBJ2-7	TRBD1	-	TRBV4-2	CASSQWAGQGPYEQYF	TGTGCCAGCAGCCAATGGGCGGGACAGGGGCCCTACGAGCAGTACTTC
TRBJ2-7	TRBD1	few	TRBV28	CATRDRGLSSSYEQYF	TGTGCCACCCGGGACAGGGGGCTGTCAAGCTCCTACGAGCAGTACTTC
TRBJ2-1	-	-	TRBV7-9	CASSLGASSYNEQFF	TGTGCCAGCAGCTTGGGCGCGAGCTCCTACAATGAGCAGTTCTTC
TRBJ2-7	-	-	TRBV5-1	CASSSSWGDEQYF	TGCGCCAGCAGCTCCTCTTGGGGGGACGAGCAGTACTTC
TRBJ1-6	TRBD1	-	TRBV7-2	CASSLLGQGTHSPLHF	TGTGCCAGCAGCCTCCTGGGACAGGGGACCCATTCACCCCTCCACTTT
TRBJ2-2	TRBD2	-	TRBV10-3	CAIFHLAGEKLFF	TGTGCCATCTTTCACCTAGCGGGAGAGAAGCTGTTTTTT
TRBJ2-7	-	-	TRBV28	CASSFGAYEQYF	TGTGCCAGCAGTTTCGGTGCCTACGAGCAGTACTTC
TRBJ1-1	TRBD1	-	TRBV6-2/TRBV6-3	CASSPGGAGAFF	TGTGCCAGCAGCCCAGGGGGGGCCGGAGCTTTCTTT
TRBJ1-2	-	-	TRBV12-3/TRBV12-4	CASSYSGVAYTF	TGTGCCAGCAGTTATTCAGGGGTTGCCTACACCTTC
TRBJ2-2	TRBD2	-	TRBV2	CASKTSGVPGELFF	TGTGCCAGCAAGACTAGCGGAGTCCCCGGGGAGCTGTTTTTT
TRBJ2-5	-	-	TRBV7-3	CASSPEGQFETQYF	TGTGCCAGCAGCCCCGAAGGACAGTTTGAGACCCAGTACTTC
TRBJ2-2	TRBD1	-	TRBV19	CASSPTGANTGELFF	TGTGCCAGTAGTCCGACAGGGGCGAACACCGGGGAGCTGTTTTTT
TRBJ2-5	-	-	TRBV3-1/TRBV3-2	CASSPTGPQGTQYF	TGTGCCAGCAGTCCGACCGGGCCTCAGGGAACTCAGTACTTC
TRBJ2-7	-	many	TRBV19	CASSPPAANEQYF	TGTGCCAGTAGTCCCCCCGCAGCGAACGAGCAGTACTTC
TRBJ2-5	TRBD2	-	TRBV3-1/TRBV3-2	CASSGLAAPWRETQYF	TGTGCCTCATCCGGGCTAGCGGCCCCCTGGAGAGAGACCCAGTACTTC
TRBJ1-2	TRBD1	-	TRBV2	CATGDRPRWYTF	TGTGCCACCGGGGACAGGCCCCGCTGGTACACCTTC
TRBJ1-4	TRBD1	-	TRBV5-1	CASRTGTGSEKLFF	TGCGCCAGCAGAACCGGGACAGGGAGTGAAAAACTGTTTTTT
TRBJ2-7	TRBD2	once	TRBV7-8	CASSLTSGRSEQYF	TGTGCCAGCAGCCTTACTAGCGGGAGGAGCGAGCAGTACTTC
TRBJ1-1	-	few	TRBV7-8	CASSLQGGVGAFF	TGTGCCAGCAGCTTACAGGGTGGCGTTGGAGCTTTCTTT